Each of the 27 T cell receptor beta chains below was sequenced from the same sample in a study of siplizumab effects on memory and regulatory T cells (dated by TCRdb to between 2018 and 2021). Libraries were built with the immunoSEQ multiplex PCR assay. The table comes from immuneACCESS by way of TCRdb, which keeps in-frame sequences with V and J called. Part of the clones is missing from these tables; in studies checked, under half for an unresolved V gene and the rest for unknown reasons. This sample holds some 110,000 clones; roughly 93% were observed only once. 0.62% of the sample lies in the top ten. Sequencing input: Tregs sorted from blood. The receptor set was obtained from a human donor in good health.

The chain combines TRBV6-1 with TRBJ2-3, with 10 bases that match TRBD2. V was pared by 4 bases and J by 1 base, with 2 bases of the junction left unmatched. The CDR3 loop spans 15 amino acids. Looked up from germline, CDR1 is MNHNS and CDR2 is SASEGT. The CDR3 sequence: CASSALAGGTDTQYF. CDR3 coding DNA: TGTGCCAGCAGTGCTCTAGCGGGGGGCACAGATACGCAGTATTTT.

This clone was observed a handful of times. The V gene is TRBV30, the J gene TRBJ1-6; TRBD1 aligns across 8 bases. The CDR3 runs 16 residues. Trimming at V came to 0 bases and at J to 7 bases, leaving 8 bases not matched to a gene. Germline V gives CDR1 GTSNPN, CDR2 SVGIG (reference sequence). For the CDR3, the DNA is TGTGCCTGGAGTGTTAGGACAGGGATAGGAAATTCACCCCTCCACTTT. Its translation is CAWSVRTGIGNSPLHF.

This sequence joins TRBV7-9 and TRBJ2-7; D not certain. Germline V lookup: CDR1 SEHNR, CDR2 FQNEAQ (reference sequence). This CDR3 contains 16 residues. The ends were cut back, 3 bases at V and 5 bases at J, with 20 bases in the middle. CDR3 in amino acids: CASSLGAPKEMNEQYF. Written as DNA, the CDR3 is TGTGCCAGCAGCTTGGGTGCGCCAAAAGAAATGAACGAGCAGTACTTC. Full variable domain (remainder filled in from reference TRBV7-9 and TRBJ2-7): DTGVSQNPRHKITKRGQNVTFRCDPISEHNRLYWYRQTLGQGPEFLTYFQNEAQLEKSRLLSDRFSAERPKGSFSTLEIQRTEQGDSAMYLCASSLGAPKEMNEQYFGPGTRLTVT.

The rearrangement uses TRBV30 and TRBJ2-1; the D is unclear. Trimming removed 4 bases at V and 6 bases at J, with 13 bases between. This CDR3 contains 13 residues. Germline assignment: CDR1 GTSNPN and CDR2 SVGIG (reference sequence). CDR3 loop: CAWNGRVGNEQFF. CDR3 nucleotide sequence: TGTGCCTGGAACGGAAGAGTTGGCAATGAGCAGTTCTTC.

The chain combines TRBV19 with TRBJ1-5, with a weak D call TRBD1 (6 bases). Trimming pared 7 bases from V and 6 bases from J, leaving 22 bases between. Germline V gives CDR1 LNHDA, CDR2 SQIVND (reference sequence). The CDR3 runs 16 residues. CDR3 coding DNA: TGTGCCAGTACCACTCTGCCGAGGGGGGACATTCAGCCCCAGCATTTT. Protein: CASTTLPRGDIQPQHF.

V gene TRBV6-6 combines with J gene TRBJ2-7; 11 bases are a match to TRBD2. The CDR3 is made up of 16 amino acids. The germline CDR1 and CDR2 sequences are MNHNY and SVGAGI (reference sequence). With 4 bases clipped from V and 0 bases from J, the junction kept 5 bases outside the gene matches. CDR3 residues: CASSFPSGRNSYEQYF. Written as DNA, the CDR3 is TGTGCCAGCAGTTTTCCTAGCGGGAGGAACTCCTACGAGCAGTACTTC.

The chain is built from TRBV10-2 and TRBJ1-1; 10 nucleotides line up with TRBD1. The germline gives CDR1 WSHSY, CDR2 SAAADI. The CDR3 is made up of 13 amino acids. V gave up 6 bases and J gave up 5 bases; unmatched junction bases: 3. In DNA form, the CDR3 reads TGCGCCAGCAGGGACAGGGGGGAGACTGAAGCTTTCTTT. Protein product: CASRDRGETEAFF.

This chain links TRBV5-1 with TRBJ2-7; 12 bases agree with TRBD1. Germline assignment: CDR1 SGHRS and CDR2 YFSETQ. Trimming cost V 0 bases and J 3 bases; bases outside gene matches: 7. CDR3 length: 17 residues. In DNA form, the CDR3 reads TGCGCCAGCAGCTTGGGCACCCGGGACAGGGGGCTCTACGAGCAGTACTTC. This encodes CASSLGTRDRGLYEQYF.

The chain joins TRBV7-2 to TRBJ2-5; TRBD1 aligns across 7 bases. J lost 5 bases, V lost 5 bases, and 14 bases had no gene match. The germline V gene has CDR1 SGHTA and CDR2 FQGNSA. This CDR3 has 16 residues. Here the CDR3 reads CASSRRWDSPHETQYF. The CDR3 DNA is TGTGCCAGCAGCCGCAGGTGGGACAGCCCCCATGAGACCCAGTACTTC.

V usage is TRBV13 and J usage is TRBJ1-1; the D gene is possibly TRBD1 (5 bases). The CDR3 is 15 residues long. CDR1 PRHDT and CDR2 FYEKMQ come from the germline V gene (reference sequence). V was pared by 4 bases and J by 7 bases, with 19 bases between. The CDR3 loop is CASSSRGQASGEAFF. DNA of the CDR3: TGTGCCAGCAGCTCCCGGGGCCAAGCTAGTGGTGAAGCTTTCTTT.

The rearrangement joins TRBV19 to TRBJ1-1; D is perhaps TRBD1 (5 bases). The CDR3 spans 12 residues. Trimming shortened V by 8 bases and J by 3 bases, and 10 bases separated the two germline ends. CDR1 and CDR2 from the germline V gene are LNHDA and SQIVND (reference sequence). In nucleotides, the CDR3 is TGTGCCAGTGACGACAGCTACACTGAAGCTTTCTTT. This encodes CASDDSYTEAFF.

There are a few counts of this clone. J is TRBJ1-5 and V is TRBV4-1, with 10 bases that match TRBD1. Germline loops: CDR1 MGHRA, CDR2 YSYEKL. The CDR3 runs to 16 residues. The trim removed 0 bases at V and 7 bases at J, leaving 6 bases unmatched. CDR3 nucleotide sequence: TGCGCCAGCAGCCAAGAACCGGACAGGGGGAGGCAGCCCCAGCATTTT. Protein: CASSQEPDRGRQPQHF.

The J gene is TRBJ2-4, the V gene TRBV7-9; perhaps TRBD2 as D (6 bases). From germline, CDR1 is SEHNR and CDR2 FQNEAQ (reference sequence). V shed 3 bases and J shed 7 bases, with 16 bases lying between them. The CDR3 totals 15 residues. CDR3 region: CASSFAGGYQNIQYF. Written as DNA, the CDR3 is TGTGCCAGCAGCTTCGCCGGGGGATATCAGAACATTCAGTACTTC. The full variable domain, its missing parts supplied by reference TRBV7-9 and TRBJ2-4, is DTGVSQNPRHKITKRGQNVTFRCDPISEHNRLYWYRQTLGQGPEFLTYFQNEAQLEKSRLLSDRFSAERPKGSFSTLEIQRTEQGDSAMYLCASSFAGGYQNIQYFGAGTRLSVL.

V usage is TRBV2 and J usage is TRBJ1-6; D might be TRBD1 (5 bases). V lost 4 bases and J 7 bases, leaving 17 bases between the germline ends. The V gene's germline CDR1 is SNHLY and CDR2 FYNNEI. The CDR3 totals 16 residues. CDR3: CASSGGSPSSNSPLHF. Here the CDR3 DNA reads TGTGCCAGCAGTGGGGGCAGCCCAAGCTCCAATTCACCCCTCCACTTT.

This clone was recorded a few times. J is TRBJ1-5 and V is TRBV12-5; weak D call: TRBD1 (5 bases). Germline V gene data show CDR1 as LGHNT and CDR2 as FRNRAP. Trimming stripped 0 bases from V and 5 bases from J, with 17 bases between. CDR3 length equals 17 residues. CDR3 bases: TGTGCTAGTGGTTTGGTAACGGGGCCCCGAGGTGATCAGCCCCAGCATTTT. This codes for CASGLVTGPRGDQPQHF.

Details on this clone: One end of the junction does not line up with germline, which may come from a read error. J is TRBJ1-2 and V is TRBV5-5, with D unclear. CDR1 and CDR2 from the germline V gene are SGHKS and YYEKEE (reference sequence). CDR3 size: 12 residues. CDR3 protein: CASSLANFGYTF. The CDR3 DNA is TGTGCCAGCAGCTTGGCCAACTTTGGCTACACCTTC. The complete variable domain, with remaining parts taken from reference TRBV5-5 and TRBJ1-2, reads DAGVTQSPTHLIKTRGQQVTLRCSPISGHKSVSWYQQVLGQGPQFIFQYYEKEERGRGNFPDRFSARQFPNYSSELNVNALLLGDSALYLCASSLANFGYTFGSGTRLTVV.

The chain employs TRBV18 and TRBJ1-5, with TRBD1 matching over 8 bases. CDR3 length: 14 residues. The V segment lost 6 bases and the J segment 6 bases; nucleotides outside the gene matches: 7. Germline values: CDR1 KGHSH, CDR2 LQKENI. CDR3 in DNA: TGTGCCAGCTCGAATCAGGGGGCGGGTCAGCCCCAGCATTTT. As protein: CASSNQGAGQPQHF.

The genes are TRBV28 and TRBJ1-2, with unresolved D. Trimming cost V 5 bases and J 7 bases, with 11 bases left between them. The germline CDR1 and CDR2 sequences are MDHEN and SYDVKM. The CDR3 covers 12 residues. CDR3 nucleotides: TGTGCCAGCAGTGTCGAAGTAGGTGGCTACACCTTC. It codes for CASSVEVGGYTF.

The rearrangement uses TRBV19 and TRBJ1-2; possible D gene TRBD1, 5 bases. The CDR3 runs 16 residues. CDR1 is LNHDA, CDR2 SQIVND, per germline (reference sequence). Trimming stripped 4 bases from V and 8 bases from J, with 23 bases between. CDR3 DNA: TGTGCCAGTAGTACGGGACCGATTGGGTCGTTAAAGGGCTACACCTTC. Its translation: CASSTGPIGSLKGYTF.

The V call is TRBV2, the J call TRBJ1-2, with D unresolved. V lost 7 bases, J lost 8 bases, and 14 bases lay in between. CDR3 length equals 12 residues. The germline V gene has CDR1 SNHLY and CDR2 FYNNEI. In DNA, the CDR3 is TGTGCCAGCACGGTAGCCTATCTGGGCTACACCTTC. Its translation is CASTVAYLGYTF.

The chain links TRBV7-9 to TRBJ2-5; TRBD2 might be the D (7 bases). This CDR3 region has 14 residues. CDR1 and CDR2 (germline): SEHNR, FQNEAQ (reference sequence). Between the trimmed V and J ends, which lost 3 bases and 5 bases, there was a span of 13 bases. Here the CDR3 DNA reads TGTGCCAGCAGCTTCTCGGGGGGCGGGGAGACCCAGTACTTC. Protein: CASSFSGGGETQYF. The full variable domain, its missing parts supplied by reference TRBV7-9 and TRBJ2-5, is DTGVSQNPRHKITKRGQNVTFRCDPISEHNRLYWYRQTLGQGPEFLTYFQNEAQLEKSRLLSDRFSAERPKGSFSTLEIQRTEQGDSAMYLCASSFSGGGETQYFGPGTRLLVL.

The V call is TRBV10-3, the J call TRBJ1-4, with unresolved D. V gave up 0 bases and J gave up 2 bases, with 7 bases separating them. The CDR3 is made up of 15 amino acids. Germline V gives CDR1 ENHRY, CDR2 SYGVKD. CDR3 bases: TGTGCCATCAGTGAGTCTCCCGGGACTAATGAAAAACTGTTTTTT. It codes for CAISESPGTNEKLFF.

This chain joins TRBV11-2 and TRBJ2-5, with 10 bases aligning to TRBD1. This CDR3 is built from 14 residues. From germline, CDR1 is SGHAT and CDR2 FQNNGV. Trimming cost V 5 bases and J 3 bases; bases outside gene matches: 3. The CDR3 region is CASSRTGGKETQYF. CDR3 bases: TGTGCCAGCAGCCGGACAGGGGGAAAAGAGACCCAGTACTTC.

This clone came up once. The V call is TRBV19, the J call TRBJ1-5; D uncertain. Germline V CDR1 and CDR2: LNHDA, SQIVND (reference sequence). The CDR3 length is 12 residues. V was cut by 5 bases and J by 6 bases, with 8 bases left in between. The CDR3 protein is CASSARSQPQHF. For the CDR3, the DNA is TGTGCCAGTAGTGCCCGTTCTCAGCCCCAGCATTTT.

The table lists this clone with a count of one. This rearrangement joins TRBV19 to TRBJ2-3; 9 nucleotides agree with TRBD2. This CDR3 spans 15 amino acids. V trimming: 7 bases; J trimming: 2 bases; junction bases outside the gene matches: 7. The germline V gene has CDR1 LNHDA and CDR2 SQIVND (reference sequence). The CDR3 here is CASTTLAGPTDTQYF. The DNA for the CDR3 is TGTGCCAGTACCACGCTAGCGGGACCCACAGATACGCAGTATTTT.

V and J are TRBV9 and TRBJ2-1, with 8 bases identical to TRBD2. In germline, CDR1 is SGDLS, CDR2 YYNGEE. The CDR3 spans 15 residues. V shed 0 bases and J 9 bases; nucleotides not matched to a gene: 8. In nucleotides, the CDR3 is TGTGCCAGCAGCGTAGGGCCAGCGGGAGTGGTTGAGCAGTTCTTC. The encoded protein is CASSVGPAGVVEQFF.

A few counts support this clone. V usage is TRBV5-6 and J usage is TRBJ1-4, with 8 positions matching TRBD1. V shed 4 bases, J shed 5 bases, and the junction held 7 bases outside the gene matches. This CDR3 has 15 amino acids. Germline CDR1 reads SGHDT; CDR2 reads YYEEEE. The DNA for the CDR3 is TGTGCCAGCAGCGGAGACAGGGGCCTCAATGAAAAACTGTTTTTT. Translating gives CASSGDRGLNEKLFF.